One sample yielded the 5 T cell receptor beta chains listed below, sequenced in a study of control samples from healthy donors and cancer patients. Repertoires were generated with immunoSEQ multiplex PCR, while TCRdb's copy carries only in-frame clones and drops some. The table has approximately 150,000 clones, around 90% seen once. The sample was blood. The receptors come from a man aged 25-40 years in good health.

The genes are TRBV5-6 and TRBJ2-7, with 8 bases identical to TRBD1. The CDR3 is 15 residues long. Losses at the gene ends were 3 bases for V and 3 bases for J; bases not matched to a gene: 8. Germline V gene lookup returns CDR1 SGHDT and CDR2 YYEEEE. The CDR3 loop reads CASSSGTGENYEQYF. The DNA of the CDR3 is TGTGCCAGCAGCTCGGGGACAGGAGAGAACTACGAGCAGTACTTC.

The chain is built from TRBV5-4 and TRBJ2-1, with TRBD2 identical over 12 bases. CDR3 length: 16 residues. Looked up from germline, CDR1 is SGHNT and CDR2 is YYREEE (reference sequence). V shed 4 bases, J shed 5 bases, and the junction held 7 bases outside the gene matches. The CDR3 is CASSPQLAGGNNEQFF. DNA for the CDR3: TGTGCCAGCAGCCCACAACTAGCGGGGGGAAACAATGAGCAGTTCTTC.

CDR3 region: CASSSQGAVNGYTF. The DNA for the CDR3 is TGTGCCAGCAGCTCCCAGGGGGCTGTAAATGGCTACACCTTC. The V call is TRBV6-6, the J call TRBJ1-2; 8 bases map to TRBD1. Trimming took 6 bases from V and 6 from J; bases not matched to a gene: 9. CDR1 and CDR2 from the germline V gene are MNHNY and SVGAGI (reference sequence). This CDR3 region has 14 residues.

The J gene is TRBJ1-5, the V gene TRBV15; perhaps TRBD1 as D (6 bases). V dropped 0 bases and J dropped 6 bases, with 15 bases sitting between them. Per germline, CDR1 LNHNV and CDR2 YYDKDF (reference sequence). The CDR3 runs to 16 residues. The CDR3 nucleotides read TGTGCCACCAGCAGAGATTCGCAGGGGCTGAGTCAGCCCCAGCATTTT. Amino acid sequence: CATSRDSQGLSQPQHF.

CDR3 region: CASMDSRVYEQYF. CDR3 DNA sequence: TGTGCCAGCATGGACAGCCGTGTCTACGAGCAGTACTTC. The rearrangement joins TRBV7-8 to TRBJ2-7; D may be TRBD1 (6 bases). Germline values: CDR1 SGHVS, CDR2 FQNEAQ. This CDR3 is 13 amino acids long. Trimming took 7 bases from V and 3 from J, leaving 13 bases between them. The complete variable domain, with remaining parts taken from reference TRBV7-8 and TRBJ2-7, reads GAGVSQSPRYKVAKRGQDVALRCDPISGHVSLFWYQQALGQGPEFLTYFQNEAQLDKSGLPSDRFFAERPEGSVSTLKIQRTQQEDSAVYLCASMDSRVYEQYFGPGTRLTVT.